The 5 T cell receptor beta chains below all came from one sample that was sequenced in a study of Ad26.COV2.S vaccination and SARS-CoV-2 variants (dated by TCRdb to the early 2020s). In light of the paper, this sample's time point label describes: individuals recovered from natural SARS-CoV-2 infection. The library was obtained by the immunoSEQ multiplex PCR assay. TCRdb provides this immuneACCESS table in a form limited to in-frame rearrangements. Some clones are lacking; in checked studies, under half of them reflect an unresolved V gene, and why the rest are absent is not known. Recorded for this sample are approximately 400,000 clones; about 92% of them occurred a single time. The top ten clonotypes cover 3.9% of the sample. Sequences were derived from peripheral blood, sampled after recovery from COVID-19. These receptor sequences come from a human donor who had recovered from COVID-19.

V is TRBV19 and J is TRBJ2-3; D is perhaps TRBD1 or TRBD2 (6 bases each). Germline CDR1 is LNHDA and CDR2 is SQIVND (reference sequence). V was shortened by 2 bases and J by 6 bases, with 24 bases between the two germline ends. The CDR3 length is 18 residues. In DNA form, the CDR3 reads TGTGCCAGTAGTATATTATCGGGGGCGCGGGCGGGGTCGGATACGCAGTATTTT. As protein: CASSILSGARAGSDTQYF.

About this clone itself: In the same sample, other DNA sequences code for this CDR3. The chain joins TRBV9 to TRBJ1-1; TRBD1 matches 7 bases. This CDR3 has 14 amino acids. V shed 4 bases, J shed 2 bases, and the junction held 5 bases outside the gene matches. CDR1 and CDR2 (germline): SGDLS, YYNGEE. The CDR3 DNA sequence: TGTGCCAGCAGCCCAACAGGGGCTAACACTGAAGCTTTCTTT. This gives the protein CASSPTGANTEAFF. The full variable domain, completed using reference TRBV9 and TRBJ1-1, is DSGVTQTPKHLITATGQRVTLRCSPRSGDLSVYWYQQSLDQGLQFLIQYYNGEERAKGNILERFSAQQFPDLHSELNLSSLELGDSALYFCASSPTGANTEAFFGQGTRLTVV.

The chain has TRBV6-2 or TRBV6-3 and TRBJ2-5; 10 bases align to TRBD2. CDR1 is MNHEY, CDR2 SVGEGT, per germline. The trim removed 0 bases at V and 1 base at J, leaving 2 bases unmatched. The CDR3 sequence is 16 residues long. The CDR3 DNA reads as TGTGCCAGCAGTTACTCGCCTAGCGGGAGCCAAGAGACCCAGTACTTC. Residues: CASSYSPSGSQETQYF.

Only one count was recorded for this clone. The chain links TRBV29-1 to TRBJ2-5; TRBD2 agrees at 9 bases. Germline CDR1 SQVTM, CDR2 ANQGSEA. The CDR3 covers 14 residues. Trimming removed 3 bases from V and 3 bases from J; junction bases left unmatched: 5. CDR3 sequence reads: CSVELAGAKETQYF. The CDR3 DNA reads TGCAGCGTTGAGTTAGCGGGGGCCAAAGAGACCCAGTACTTC.

The chain has TRBV4-3 and TRBJ2-7, with unresolved D. The V gene's germline CDR1 is LGHNA and CDR2 YSLEER. V lost 0 bases and J 3 bases, leaving 6 bases between the germline ends. The CDR3 consists of 13 residues. The CDR3 bases are TGCGCCAGCAGCCAAGACCTCAACTACGAGCAGTACTTC. The encoded protein is CASSQDLNYEQYF.